The rows below give T cell receptor beta chains drawn from one sample of a study of cytomegalovirus exposure and HLA in healthy donors. TCRdb keeps only in-frame clones here, not all; method: immunoSEQ multiplex PCR. This sample has around 110,000 clones; about four fifths occur once, and the top ten carry approximately 4.5%. The sample was PBMCs. These receptors came from a man aged 30-40 years in good health and CMV-seropositive. Each CDR3 is given with its conserved first and last residue. Fields, in order: J gene, clone size, V gene, D gene, CDR3 protein, CDR3 DNA. A D gene is named only where the DNA matches it firmly. The size of a clone is reported for some rows only, either as once, few or many, or as a class for expanded clones.

J: TRBJ1-2; size: -; V: TRBV6-5; D: -; CDR3: CASSRTANYGYTF; DNA: TGTGCCAGCAGCCGGACAGCTAACTATGGCTACACCTTC
J: TRBJ2-7; size: -; V: TRBV29-1; D: TRBD2; CDR3: CSVEEAGRAYEQYF; DNA: TGCAGCGTTGAAGAGGCAGGGAGGGCCTACGAGCAGTACTTC
J: TRBJ2-1; size: -; V: TRBV6-6; D: TRBD2; CDR3: CASTDPASGSHNEQFF; DNA: TGTGCCAGCACCGACCCGGCTAGCGGGAGCCACAATGAGCAGTTCTTC
J: TRBJ2-7; size: -; V: TRBV28; D: -; CDR3: CATTRDMSYEQYF; DNA: TGTGCCACCACCCGGGACATGTCCTACGAGCAGTACTTC
J: TRBJ2-7; size: few; V: TRBV18; D: -; CDR3: CASSPPKGAGEQYF; DNA: TGTGCCAGCTCACCCCCGAAGGGGGCGGGGGAGCAGTACTTC
J: TRBJ2-7; size: -; V: TRBV27; D: TRBD1; CDR3: CASSLSGGTGYMYEQYF; DNA: TGTGCCAGCAGTTTATCGGGGGGGACAGGGTATATGTACGAGCAGTACTTC
J: TRBJ2-6; size: -; V: TRBV30; D: TRBD1; CDR3: CAWSSGQGASGANGLTF; DNA: TGTGCCTGGAGTTCCGGACAGGGGGCGTCTGGGGCCAACGGCCTGACTTTC
J: TRBJ2-7; size: -; V: TRBV6-1; D: -; CDR3: CASSEARGDDFF; DNA: TGTGCCAGCAGTGAAGCGCGCGGAGACGACTTCTTC
J: TRBJ2-7; size: -; V: TRBV4-2; D: TRBD1; CDR3: CASSQGGQVGLTYEQYF; DNA: TGTGCCAGCAGCCAAGGGGGACAGGTCGGACTAACCTACGAGCAGTACTTC
J: TRBJ2-7; size: -; V: TRBV18; D: -; CDR3: CASSPSADDEQYF; DNA: TGTGCCAGCTCACCTTCAGCGGACGACGAGCAGTACTTC
J: TRBJ2-3; size: -; V: TRBV4-3; D: TRBD2; CDR3: CASSQDGREYTDTQYF; DNA: TGCGCCAGCAGCCAAGATGGGCGGGAGTACACAGATACGCAGTATTTT
J: TRBJ2-5; size: -; V: TRBV7-2; D: -; CDR3: CASSQLGPHHF; DNA: TGTGCCAGCAGTCAACTGGGGCCCCACCACTTC
J: TRBJ2-3; size: -; V: TRBV7-2; D: TRBD1; CDR3: CASSLAGQGVGDTQYF; DNA: TGTGCCAGCAGCTTAGCGGGACAGGGGGTAGGAGATACGCAGTATTTT
J: TRBJ2-5; size: -; V: TRBV29-1; D: -; CDR3: CSVERTGRETQYF; DNA: TGCAGCGTCGAAAGAACAGGGAGAGAGACCCAGTACTTC
J: TRBJ2-1; size: -; V: TRBV27; D: TRBD2; CDR3: CASSYDLAGVGYNEQFF; DNA: TGTGCCAGCAGCTACGATTTAGCGGGAGTTGGATACAATGAGCAGTTCTTC
J: TRBJ1-1; size: -; V: TRBV11-2; D: -; CDR3: CASSYRDGTEAFF; DNA: TGTGCCAGCAGCTACAGGGACGGCACTGAAGCTTTCTTT
J: TRBJ2-1; size: -; V: TRBV9; D: TRBD1; CDR3: CASSGDRGGFSSYNEQFF; DNA: TGTGCCAGCAGCGGAGACAGGGGCGGTTTTTCCTCCTACAATGAGCAGTTCTTC
J: TRBJ2-3; size: -; V: TRBV9; D: -; CDR3: CASSVGALRTDTQYF; DNA: TGTGCCAGCAGCGTAGGCGCCCTCCGGACAGATACGCAGTATTTT
J: TRBJ2-1; size: -; V: TRBV30; D: -; CDR3: CAWSTINEQFF; DNA: TGTGCCTGGAGCACTATCAATGAGCAGTTCTTC
J: TRBJ2-7; size: -; V: TRBV7-9; D: -; CDR3: CSSTPTGNLVEQYF; DNA: TGTTCCAGCACCCCCACAGGGAACTTAGTCGAGCAGTACTTC
J: TRBJ2-7; size: -; V: TRBV6-4; D: -; CDR3: CASRRYEQYF; DNA: TGTGCCAGCAGGAGATACGAGCAGTACTTC
J: TRBJ2-2; size: many; V: TRBV28; D: TRBD1; CDR3: CASSAGDRESGELFF; DNA: TGTGCCAGCAGTGCGGGGGACAGGGAGTCCGGGGAGCTGTTTTTT
J: TRBJ1-2; size: -; V: TRBV5-1; D: TRBD1; CDR3: CASSLVGQGYTF; DNA: TGCGCCAGCAGCTTGGTGGGACAGGGCTACACCTTC
J: TRBJ2-1; size: few; V: TRBV5-1; D: TRBD2; CDR3: CASSLTSGGGSYNEQFF; DNA: TGCGCCAGCAGCTTGACTAGCGGGGGCGGTTCCTACAATGAGCAGTTCTTC
J: TRBJ1-2; size: once; V: TRBV7-9; D: -; CDR3: CSSSPQLTGYGYTF; DNA: TGTTCCAGCAGCCCACAGCTCACAGGCTATGGCTACACCTTC
J: TRBJ2-1; size: -; V: TRBV4-2; D: TRBD1; CDR3: CASSPGTASSYNEQFF; DNA: TGTGCCAGCAGTCCGGGGACAGCGAGCTCCTACAATGAGCAGTTCTTC
J: TRBJ2-7; size: -; V: TRBV29-1; D: TRBD2; CDR3: CSGRSGSYEQYF; DNA: TGCAGCGGAAGGAGCGGGAGTTACGAGCAGTACTTC
J: TRBJ1-2; size: once; V: TRBV7-9; D: -; CDR3: CASSLDSSYGYTF; DNA: TGTGCCAGCAGCTTAGACTCCTCCTATGGCTACACCTTC
J: TRBJ2-3; size: -; V: TRBV18; D: TRBD2; CDR3: CASSHSGLEIADTQYF; DNA: TGTGCCAGCTCACACTCGGGACTAGAGATCGCAGATACGCAGTATTTT